This is a list of T cell receptor beta chains from one sample in a study of T cell responses to AZD1222 COVID-19 vaccine. Clones were read by immunoSEQ multiplex PCR, and TCRdb kept only the in-frame ones, dropping some. The table has 130,000 to 150,000 clones, 82% seen once. The sample was peripheral blood, taken on day 0 of MenACWY control vaccination. The receptors shown here come from an adult in good health. Each CDR3 is given with its conserved first and last residue. Each record gives: D gene, J gene, V gene, clone size, CDR3 DNA, CDR3 protein. A D gene is named only where the DNA matches it firmly. Clone size is stated in some rows and not others, as once, few, many or a class when expanded.

TRBD2	TRBJ2-3	TRBV6-6	-	TGTGCCAGCAGTTACCCTAGCGGGGGGCTACATACGCAGTATTTT	CASSYPSGGLHTQYF
-	TRBJ1-3	TRBV6-5	-	TGTGCCAGCAGTTCTTCTCTACCCCCATCTGGAAACACCATATATTTT	CASSSSLPPSGNTIYF
-	TRBJ2-5	TRBV28	-	TGTGCCAGCAGTTTACCTTGGGAGGCCCAGTACTTC	CASSLPWEAQYF
-	TRBJ1-1	TRBV29-1	-	TGCAGCCTTTCGGGGGGAACTGAAGCTTTCTTT	CSLSGGTEAFF
-	TRBJ1-2	TRBV25-1	-	TGTGCCAGCAGTGTGGGTGAGGGGGTTAAAGGCTACACCTTC	CASSVGEGVKGYTF
TRBD1	TRBJ1-4	TRBV19	-	TGTGCCAGTAGTGCTGGGACAGCAACTAATGAAAAACTGTTTTTT	CASSAGTATNEKLFF
TRBD1	TRBJ1-4	TRBV9	-	TGTGCCAGCAGCGAGACGCCTTACAGGGGGCTGGGTGAAAAACTGTTTTTT	CASSETPYRGLGEKLFF
TRBD2	TRBJ2-5	TRBV12-3/TRBV12-4	-	TGTGCCAGCAGCCGGGGACTAGGGGAGACCCAGTACTTC	CASSRGLGETQYF
-	TRBJ1-1	TRBV6-6	few	TGTGCCAGCAGTTACGCCGGGAGCCCTGAAGCTTTCTTT	CASSYAGSPEAFF
-	TRBJ1-2	TRBV2	-	TGTGCCAGCAGTTTTAGACAGCTTGAAAACTATGGCTACACCTTC	CASSFRQLENYGYTF
-	TRBJ2-5	TRBV9	-	TGTGCCAGCAGCGTAGTACCCGAGGAGACCCAGTACTTC	CASSVVPEETQYF
-	TRBJ1-4	TRBV16	-	TGTGCCAGCAGCCAATCCGGGGCCCAGATTAATGAAAAACTGTTTTTT	CASSQSGAQINEKLFF
TRBD2	TRBJ2-1	TRBV5-1	-	TGCGCCAGCAGCCCAAGCGGGGGGCCGTACAATGAGCAGTTCTTC	CASSPSGGPYNEQFF
-	TRBJ2-2	TRBV2	-	TGTGCCAGCACTCCAACCGGTGGCGGGGAGCTGTTTTTT	CASTPTGGGELFF
TRBD2	TRBJ2-7	TRBV5-4	-	TGTGCCAGCAGCTTGGAGGGGACTAGTGGCTACGAGCAGTACTTC	CASSLEGTSGYEQYF
TRBD1	TRBJ1-1	TRBV5-1	once	TGCGCCAGCAGCCTACGACAGGGGGGAACCGGGACTGAAGCTTTCTTT	CASSLRQGGTGTEAFF
TRBD1	TRBJ1-6	TRBV27	once	TGTGCCAGCAGTAGGGGACAGCTGAATAATTCACCCCTCCACTTT	CASSRGQLNNSPLHF
-	TRBJ1-5	TRBV12-3/TRBV12-4	-	TGTGCCAGCAGTATTGGACACAATCAGCCCCAGCATTTT	CASSIGHNQPQHF
-	TRBJ1-6	TRBV6-5	-	TGTGCCAGCAATCCCGCTCATTCACCCCTCCACTTT	CASNPAHSPLHF
TRBD1	TRBJ1-2	TRBV5-1	-	TGCGCCAGCGGCGGGGGACAGGATTACGGCTACACCTTC	CASGGGQDYGYTF
TRBD1	TRBJ2-3	TRBV19	-	TGTGCCAGTAGTATCCGCAGGGGGCTATGGGGCACAGATACGCAGTATTTT	CASSIRRGLWGTDTQYF
-	TRBJ1-5	TRBV6-1	-	TGTGCCAGCAGTGAAACTGGCAGTCGAGGCCAGGCCCAGCATTTT	CASSETGSRGQAQHF
-	TRBJ1-4	TRBV6-1	-	TGTGCCAGCAGTGTAGCGGGGTGGGATGAAAAACTGTTTTTT	CASSVAGWDEKLFF
-	TRBJ1-1	TRBV27	-	TGTGCCAGCAGTTCCGGAGGCGGCTCGAACACTGAAGCTTTCTTT	CASSSGGGSNTEAFF
-	TRBJ1-1	TRBV7-9	-	TGTGCCAGCAGCTTAGCGACCAGGATCAACACTGAAGCTTTCTTT	CASSLATRINTEAFF
TRBD1	TRBJ1-2	TRBV28	once	TGTGCCAGCAGGCAGACAGGGGAAGGCTACACCTTC	CASRQTGEGYTF
-	TRBJ1-1	TRBV30	-	TGTGCCTGGAGTGTACGGACGTGGGGAGCTTTCTTT	CAWSVRTWGAFF
TRBD2	TRBJ2-1	TRBV27	few	TGTGCCAGCAGTTTACTGGCTAGCGGGGGCCGAAGGAACAATGAGCAGTTCTTC	CASSLLASGGRRNNEQFF
-	TRBJ2-5	TRBV4-1	-	TGCGCCAGCAGCCAAGAGGCGGGGTTTGAGACCCAGTACTTC	CASSQEAGFETQYF
-	TRBJ1-2	TRBV4-1	-	TGCGCCAGCAGCCCCTTCGGGATCTCAGATGGCTACACCTTC	CASSPFGISDGYTF
-	TRBJ1-5	TRBV28	once	TGTGCCAGCAGTTTAGCTGGGGCCACTCAGCCCCAGCATTTT	CASSLAGATQPQHF
-	TRBJ2-5	TRBV5-6	-	TGTGCCAGCAGCTTGGGGGATATAAGGGTTTCTTCAGAGACCCAGTACTTC	CASSLGDIRVSSETQYF
TRBD1	TRBJ1-1	TRBV5-1	few	TGCGCCAGCAGCTTACTCCCGACAGGGGAAAACACTGAAGCTTTCTTT	CASSLLPTGENTEAFF
-	TRBJ1-5	TRBV6-5	-	TGTGCCAGCAGCTTTGACAGATTCAATCAGCCCCAGCATTTT	CASSFDRFNQPQHF
TRBD2	TRBJ2-3	TRBV7-3	-	TGTGCCAGCAGCTTAGGGGGGGACACAGATACGCAGTATTTT	CASSLGGDTDTQYF
TRBD1	TRBJ2-6	TRBV18	-	TGTGCCAGCTCACCACTGGGGACAGGGGACGCCCTTGTAGGGGCCAACGTCCTGACTTTC	CASSPLGTGDALVGANVLTF
-	TRBJ1-1	TRBV5-6	-	TGTGCCAGCAGCTTGATCGATTTAAACCCTGAAGCTTTCTTT	CASSLIDLNPEAFF
-	TRBJ2-7	TRBV4-1	few	TGCGCCAGCAGCCAACCCCGCAGGGGAACCTACGAGCAGTACTTC	CASSQPRRGTYEQYF
-	TRBJ1-3	TRBV10-2	-	TGCGCCAGCAGTGAGTCCGGCTCTGGAAACACCATATATTTT	CASSESGSGNTIYF
-	TRBJ2-2	TRBV5-1	-	TGCGCCAGCAGGGAAACCTTGAACACCGGGGAGCTGTTTTTT	CASRETLNTGELFF
-	TRBJ2-1	TRBV24-1	-	TGTGCCACCAGTGATGCAGGACTAAACTACAATGAGCAGTTCTTC	CATSDAGLNYNEQFF
-	TRBJ2-6	TRBV7-9	-	TGTGCCAGCGTTGAGGATACTGGGGCCAACGTCCTGACTTTC	CASVEDTGANVLTF
TRBD1	TRBJ1-2	TRBV6-1	few	TGTGCCAGCAGTGAAGCCGCCGGGACAGGAGCTTTTAATGGCTACACCTTC	CASSEAAGTGAFNGYTF
-	TRBJ2-1	TRBV27	-	TGTGCCAGCAGTTTATTCGGCCGGGGTGAGCAGTTCTTC	CASSLFGRGEQFF
-	TRBJ1-2	TRBV5-1	few	TGCGCCAGCAGTTCGGGACACTCTAACTATGGCTACACCTTC	CASSSGHSNYGYTF
-	TRBJ2-1	TRBV29-1	-	TGCAGCGTTACGAACCCCGGGGGCGCACGGTTCTTC	CSVTNPGGARFF
-	TRBJ1-1	TRBV11-2	-	TGTGCCAGCAGCTACCCCTCCCGGGGGCGGAACACTGAAGCTTTCTTT	CASSYPSRGRNTEAFF
TRBD2	TRBJ2-2	TRBV7-6	-	TGTGCCAGCAGCTTAGTTCTAGCGGGGATTGGGAACACCGGGGAGCTGTTTTTT	CASSLVLAGIGNTGELFF
-	TRBJ1-1	TRBV18	-	TGTGCCAGCTCACCAGTGGCAGGTCCTATCAACGCTTTCTTT	CASSPVAGPINAFF
-	TRBJ1-2	TRBV28	-	TGTGCCAGCAGTTTAAGGGGGACCACCGATGGCTACACCTTC	CASSLRGTTDGYTF
TRBD1	TRBJ2-1	TRBV7-9	-	TGTGCCAGCAGCTCCGGACAGGGGGAACTCTATGAGCAGTTCTTC	CASSSGQGELYEQFF
TRBD1	TRBJ1-5	TRBV7-2	once	TGTGCCAGCAGCTCTCAACAGGGGGGCAATCAGCCCCAGCATTTT	CASSSQQGGNQPQHF
TRBD1	TRBJ1-2	TRBV6-6	-	TGTGCCAGCAGGGAGGACAGGACTTTTAACTATGGCTACACCTTC	CASREDRTFNYGYTF
-	TRBJ1-4	TRBV20-1	-	TGCAGTGCTGGTGGGACCGCCGCAACTAATGAAAAACTGTTTTTT	CSAGGTAATNEKLFF
-	TRBJ1-4	TRBV6-6	-	TGTGCCAGCAGTTATTCGACAGAAAAACTGTTTTTT	CASSYSTEKLFF
TRBD2	TRBJ2-3	TRBV2	-	TGTGCCAGCAGTTTTCAGGGGACTAGCGGGGGGGCTTTAGCAGATACGCAGTATTTT	CASSFQGTSGGALADTQYF
TRBD1	TRBJ1-2	TRBV29-1	-	TGCAGCGTGGGGACAGGGGGTAACTATGGCTACACCTTC	CSVGTGGNYGYTF
-	TRBJ2-2	TRBV5-1	-	TGCGCCACGTCTTGGCAGTCCGGGGAGCTGTTTTTT	CATSWQSGELFF